This TCR beta chain was identified in a study of T cell responses to AZD1222 COVID-19 vaccine. Timing groups of about 4 and about 12 weeks for second doses were pooled. Comment on this clone: Its antigen is unidentified.

Using immunoSEQ multiplex PCR, the repertoire was profiled, and TCRdb retains in-frame clones only, with some absent. The table includes approximately 160,000 clones, approximately 94% detected once. J gave up 1 base and V 0 bases, and 6 bases lay outside the gene matches. The CDR3 length is 17 residues. Germline CDR1 and CDR2: SGHRS and YFSETQ. Study observations and caveats: White British donors predominated, females outnumbered males, and clonal diversity was possibly underestimated. Targets within unmutated variant regions were reportedly found for nearly half of spike-specific TCRs. Recipients of two AZD1222 doses showed rising Spike-specific TCR breadth and depth.

The sample here was peripheral blood, taken 28 days after the second AZD1222 dose. J is TRBJ2-7 and V is TRBV5-1, with 11 nucleotides matching TRBD1. The sequence came from an adult who received the AZD1222 COVID-19 vaccine. CDR3 nucleotide sequence: TGCGCCAGCAGCTTGGTAGGACAGGGGGCTGGATCCTACGAGCAGTACTTC. Translated: CASSLVGQGAGSYEQYF.